The next 20 T cell receptor beta chains were all read from a single sample in a study of T cell responses to AZD1222 COVID-19 vaccine (dated by TCRdb to the early 2020s). Library prep was done by the immunoSEQ multiplex PCR assay. Not all clones reach the TCRdb copy of this immuneACCESS table, which keeps in-frame sequences only. Checked studies attribute under half of the gap to unresolved V genes and leave the rest unexplained. This sample lists 150,000 to 180,000 clones; less than 90% were detected once. The leading ten clones occupy less than 3.5% of the sample. The sample's time point, from its label and the paper: baseline before first vaccination. Source: peripheral blood, taken on day 0 of AZD1222 vaccination. Receptors originate from an adult in good health.

The V gene is TRBV12-5, the J gene TRBJ2-2; D may be TRBD1 (6 bases). V was shortened by 6 bases and J by 1 base, with 12 bases between the two germline ends. Germline-derived CDR1 and CDR2 are LGHNT and FRNRAP. This CDR3 has 15 amino acids. The CDR3 bases are TGTGCTAGTGGCCCCATGGGACAGAACACCGGGGAGCTGTTTTTT. Translated, it gives CASGPMGQNTGELFF.

This chain connects TRBV7-2 to TRBJ1-1; D is perhaps TRBD1 (5 bases). The CDR3 sequence is 15 residues long. Trimming removed 1 base at V and 0 bases at J, with 9 bases between. Looked up from germline, CDR1 is SGHTA and CDR2 is FQGNSA. The CDR3: CASSLGAGMNTEAFF. Here the CDR3 DNA reads TGTGCCAGCAGCTTAGGTGCAGGGATGAACACTGAAGCTTTCTTT.

The count of this clone is one. CDR3 bases: TGTGCCAGCAGCTCTTCAGGGGGAGGGTTGGACTATGGCTACACCTTC. This gives the protein CASSSSGGGLDYGYTF. The chain combines TRBV5-4 with TRBJ1-2; 7 bases agree with TRBD1. The junction had 11 bases not matched to a gene; V was cut back by 3 bases and J by 3 bases. The CDR3 runs to 16 residues. Germline CDR1 is SGHNT and CDR2 is YYREEE (reference sequence).

V is TRBV7-2 and J is TRBJ1-5, with D perhaps matching TRBD1 (6 bases). Germline V lookup: CDR1 SGHTA, CDR2 FQGNSA. The CDR3 is 15 residues long. The V and J ends lost 2 bases and 0 bases respectively, with 8 bases between them. CDR3 coding DNA: TGTGCCAGCAGCTTATGGGGACATAGCAATCAGCCCCAGCATTTT. Protein sequence: CASSLWGHSNQPQHF. The variable domain in full, with the rest retrieved from reference TRBV7-2 and TRBJ1-5, is GAGVSQSPSNKVTEKGKDVELRCDPISGHTALYWYRQSLGQGLEFLIYFQGNSAPDKSGLPSDRFSAERTGGSVSTLTIQRTQQEDSAVYLCASSLWGHSNQPQHFGDGTRLSIL.

V usage is TRBV2 and J usage is TRBJ2-2; unclear D gene. The V end lost 6 bases, the J end lost 2 bases, and 4 bases lay between the germline ends. Looked up from germline, CDR1 is SNHLY and CDR2 is FYNNEI. The CDR3 covers 12 residues. The CDR3 DNA is TGTGCCAGCAGGGATAACACCGGGGAGCTGTTTTTT. This sequence encodes CASRDNTGELFF.

Details on this clone: The sample carries other DNA sequences with the same CDR3. This sequence joins TRBV6-1 and TRBJ1-1; TRBD1 matches at 10 bases. J lost 3 bases, V lost 3 bases, and 1 base had no gene match. CDR3 length: 14 residues. From germline, CDR1 is MNHNS and CDR2 SASEGT. The CDR3 sequence: CASSEDRGDTEAFF. The CDR3 DNA reads as TGTGCCAGCAGTGAGGACAGGGGGGACACTGAAGCTTTCTTT.

This sequence joins TRBV14 and TRBJ1-2; D perhaps matches TRBD1 (6 bases). The germline V gene encodes CDR1 SGHDN and CDR2 FVKESK. This CDR3 is 15 amino acids long. V was trimmed by 5 bases and J by 2 bases, leaving 15 bases between them. CDR3 sequence: CASSSTGLVNYGYTF. Here the CDR3 DNA reads TGTGCCAGCAGCTCAACAGGGCTGGTGAACTATGGCTACACCTTC.

V gene TRBV7-2 combines with J gene TRBJ1-3, with 7 bases aligning to TRBD1. The junction had 6 bases not matched to a gene; V was cut back by 3 bases and J by 4 bases. From germline, CDR1 is SGHTA and CDR2 FQGNSA. This CDR3 is 15 amino acids long. In nucleotides, the CDR3 is TGTGCCAGCAGCTTTGAAGCAGGGGGAGGAAACACCATATATTTT. The encoded protein is CASSFEAGGGNTIYF.

The chain joins TRBV7-2 to TRBJ2-3; 7 bases agree with TRBD2. CDR3 size: 16 residues. Germline V CDR1 and CDR2: SGHTA, FQGNSA. Trimming at V came to 3 bases and at J to 0 bases, leaving 6 bases not matched to a gene. Written as DNA, the CDR3 is TGTGCCAGCAGCTTCCTTGCGGGGGTGAGCACAGATACGCAGTATTTT. Encoded protein: CASSFLAGVSTDTQYF.

The chain combines TRBV9 with TRBJ1-2; TRBD1 aligns across 7 bases. Trimming removed 3 bases from V and 2 bases from J; junction bases left unmatched: 7. The length of the CDR3 is 15 residues. CDR1 and CDR2 from the germline V gene are SGDLS and YYNGEE. Here the CDR3 DNA reads TGTGCCAGCAGCGCCGGACAGGCCCGAAACTATGGCTACACCTTC. This translates into CASSAGQARNYGYTF.

This clone was detected once. J is TRBJ1-5 and V is TRBV6-1; no reliable D call. Per germline, CDR1 MNHNS and CDR2 SASEGT. CDR3 length: 13 amino acids. V gave up 3 bases and J gave up 5 bases, with 8 bases separating them. In nucleotides, the CDR3 is TGTGCCAGCAGTGAGGGGTTCTATCAGCCCCAGCATTTT. Translated, it gives CASSEGFYQPQHF.

V is TRBV4-3 and J is TRBJ1-1, with a weak D call TRBD1 (5 bases). CDR3 length: 15 amino acids. Germline V gene sequence: CDR1 LGHNA, CDR2 YSLEER. The V end lost 2 bases, the J end lost 4 bases, and 14 bases lay between the germline ends. The CDR3 DNA reads TGCGCCAGCAGCCAACCAGGGCCATCCGGCACTGAAGCTTTCTTT. Protein: CASSQPGPSGTEAFF.

The chain combines TRBV9 with TRBJ2-1; D might be TRBD1 or TRBD2, each matching 5 bases. Germline loops: CDR1 SGDLS, CDR2 YYNGEE. Deletions cut 3 bases from V and 4 bases from J, with 11 bases between. This CDR3 contains 14 residues. The CDR3 region is CASSAGTEYNEQFF. DNA of the CDR3: TGTGCCAGCAGCGCCGGGACGGAATACAATGAGCAGTTCTTC.

The chain joins TRBV28 to TRBJ1-5, with 8 positions matching TRBD1. Germline V gene lookup returns CDR1 MDHEN and CDR2 SYDVKM. This CDR3 spans 15 amino acids. V shed 11 bases, J shed 1 base, and the junction held 10 bases outside the gene matches. In nucleotides, the CDR3 is TGTGCCCCCAGGACAGGGAGAAACAGCAATCAGCCCCAGCATTTT. As protein: CAPRTGRNSNQPQHF.

The J gene is TRBJ2-7, the V gene TRBV7-8, with 8 bases identical to TRBD1. The germline V gene encodes CDR1 SGHVS and CDR2 FQNEAQ. The CDR3 contains 14 residues. The V segment lost 5 bases and the J segment 2 bases; nucleotides outside the gene matches: 5. The CDR3, as DNA: TGTGCCAGCAGCCGAGGGACAGGTCCCTACGAGCAGTACTTC. Amino acid sequence: CASSRGTGPYEQYF.

The V and J genes are TRBV4-2 and TRBJ1-4; D is uncertain. The V gene's germline CDR1 is LGHNA and CDR2 YNFKEQ. V lost 0 bases to trimming and J lost 4 bases, with 9 bases between them. The CDR3 is 15 residues long. The CDR3, as DNA: TGTGCCAGCAGCCAAGATCTGGGCCGTAATGAAAAACTGTTTTTT. Protein: CASSQDLGRNEKLFF.

The J gene is TRBJ1-2, the V gene TRBV4-2; 9 bases agree with TRBD1. Per germline, CDR1 LGHNA and CDR2 YNFKEQ. The CDR3 contains 15 residues. The V gene end was trimmed by 4 bases and the J gene end by 6 bases; junction bases not matched to a gene: 9. CDR3 region: CASSPGLGQGHGYTF. The CDR3, as DNA: TGTGCCAGCAGCCCCGGGCTGGGACAGGGTCATGGCTACACCTTC.

This clone was found once. The chain links TRBV9 to TRBJ1-5; possibly TRBD1 for D (6 bases). Germline V gene lookup returns CDR1 SGDLS and CDR2 YYNGEE. Trimming left V 0 bases short and J 7 bases short, with 20 bases between. There are 17 residues in the CDR3. The CDR3: CASSVESGQIIGQPQHF. DNA of the CDR3: TGTGCCAGCAGCGTAGAGTCCGGACAGATAATCGGCCAGCCCCAGCATTTT. The entire variable domain, with the rest obtained from reference TRBV9 and TRBJ1-5, is as follows: DSGVTQTPKHLITATGQRVTLRCSPRSGDLSVYWYQQSLDQGLQFLIQYYNGEERAKGNILERFSAQQFPDLHSELNLSSLELGDSALYFCASSVESGQIIGQPQHFGDGTRLSIL.

This chain links TRBV27 with TRBJ2-7; TRBD2 might be the D (6 bases). V was cut by 3 bases and J by 4 bases, with 19 bases left in between. Germline V gene sequence: CDR1 MNHEY, CDR2 SMNVEV (reference sequence). The CDR3 covers 16 residues. The CDR3 sequence: CASSFDPLGRKYEQYF. In nucleotides, the CDR3 is TGTGCCAGCAGTTTCGACCCTCTCGGGAGAAAGTACGAGCAGTACTTC.

The chain couples TRBV9 to TRBJ2-1; 8 bases match TRBD1. The germline V gene encodes CDR1 SGDLS and CDR2 YYNGEE. J was trimmed by 6 bases and V by 3 bases; bases with no gene match: 14. The CDR3 has 17 amino acids. CDR3 nucleotides: TGTGCCAGCAGCGATCCCAGGGGGCAGAGAACTTCCAATGAGCAGTTCTTC. This gives the protein CASSDPRGQRTSNEQFF.